The 2 T cell receptor beta chains reported below all come from one sample, sequenced in a study of blood T cell repertoires in COVID-19. Libraries were prepared by immunoSEQ multiplex PCR; TCRdb keeps only in-frame clonotypes and omits some of them. Of hundreds of thousands of clones detected, 89% appear once; the ten largest clones hold about 1%. What was sequenced was peripheral blood. Receptor source: a young man with COVID-19, enrolled during active disease.

CDR3 nucleotides: TGTGCCAGCAGCTTGCCTAGCGGGCCAACCGGGGAGCTGTTTTTT. Its protein is CASSLPSGPTGELFF. The J gene is TRBJ2-2, the V gene TRBV5-5, with TRBD2 matching 8 bases. Germline trimming cut 1 base from V and 5 bases from J; bases unmatched to any gene: 4. This CDR3 is built from 15 residues. The germline V gene encodes CDR1 SGHKS and CDR2 YYEKEE (reference sequence).

The chain has TRBV9 and TRBJ2-4; D is perhaps TRBD2 (6 bases). The CDR3 runs 14 residues. Trimming took 0 bases from V and 6 from J, leaving 10 bases between them. Germline CDR1 SGDLS, CDR2 YYNGEE. As DNA, the CDR3 is TGTGCCAGCAGCGTAGGACTAGAAGGAAACATTCAGTACTTC. Translation gives CASSVGLEGNIQYF.